This is a list of T cell receptor beta chains from one sample in a study of blood T cell repertoires in COVID-19. Sequenced by immunoSEQ multiplex PCR; TCRdb stores in-frame clones only, minus some. The data contain roughly 190,000 clones, 70% to 90% of them seen just once; the ten biggest clones take up 20% to 25%. The source material was peripheral blood. Every receptor here comes from a man in his sixties with active or convalescent COVID-19. The CDR3 runs from the conserved cysteine through the conserved F or W. The order of the fields is D gene, clone size, J gene, V gene, CDR3 protein, CDR3 DNA. The D gene is left open where the match is weak. Size values are once, few and many counts, or a class for expanded clones, and some rows have none.

>.|.|TRBJ1-1|TRBV18
CASSGQPNTEAFF
TGTGCCAGCTCCGGACAGCCTAACACTGAAGCTTTCTTT
>.|.|TRBJ2-5|TRBV4-2
CASSQEAGASHKGGTQYF
TGTGCCAGCAGCCAAGAAGCAGGGGCAAGTCATAAAGGCGGGACCCAGTACTTC
>TRBD1|.|TRBJ2-5|TRBV18
CASSPPRDSQETQYF
TGTGCCAGCTCACCACCGAGGGACAGCCAAGAGACCCAGTACTTC
>.|.|TRBJ2-7|TRBV5-6
CASSFASSWYEQYF
TGTGCCAGCAGCTTCGCGTCCTCCTGGTACGAGCAGTACTTC
>TRBD1|.|TRBJ1-2|TRBV5-1
CASSPGQGIDGYTF
TGCGCCAGCAGCCCGGGACAGGGCATTGATGGCTACACCTTC
>.|.|TRBJ1-5|TRBV3-1/TRBV3-2
CASSEQGQPQHF
TGTGCCAGCAGCGAGCAGGGGCAGCCCCAGCATTTT
>TRBD1|.|TRBJ2-1|TRBV27
CASKGQGENEQFF
TGTGCCAGCAAAGGACAGGGAGAAAATGAGCAGTTCTTC
>.|.|TRBJ1-3|TRBV19
CASRRQTGNTIYF
TGTGCCAGTAGGAGACAGACTGGAAACACCATATATTTT
>TRBD1|few|TRBJ1-2|TRBV29-1
CSAGSREGAYGYTF
TGCAGCGCCGGGTCAAGAGAGGGGGCTTATGGCTACACCTTC
>.|.|TRBJ2-7|TRBV28
CASTILDGAYEQYF
TGTGCCAGCACCATTCTAGACGGAGCCTACGAGCAGTACTTC
>.|.|TRBJ2-5|TRBV2
CASSEVQIQETQYF
TGTGCCAGCAGTGAAGTACAGATCCAAGAGACCCAGTACTTC
>.|.|TRBJ2-2|TRBV2
CASSESVNTGELFF
TGTGCCAGCAGTGAGTCTGTGAACACCGGGGAGCTGTTTTTT
>TRBD2|.|TRBJ2-5|TRBV7-9
CASSPRGGPQETQYF
TGTGCCAGCAGCCCCCGGGGGGGTCCGCAAGAGACCCAGTACTTC
>.|.|TRBJ2-5|TRBV4-1
CASSQVPGGVAETQYF
TGCGCCAGCAGCCAGGTGCCCGGCGGAGTGGCGGAGACCCAGTACTTC
>.|.|TRBJ1-1|TRBV6-5
CASSYGAMDTEAFF
TGTGCCAGCAGTTACGGAGCAATGGACACTGAAGCTTTCTTT
>TRBD2|.|TRBJ2-3|TRBV5-1
CASSLRLAGVLTDTQYF
TGCGCCAGCAGCTTGAGACTAGCGGGGGTCCTCACAGATACGCAGTATTTT
>TRBD2|.|TRBJ2-1|TRBV10-3
CATLKLAGEWLSEQFF
TGTGCCACCTTAAAACTAGCGGGGGAATGGTTAAGTGAGCAGTTCTTC
>TRBD1|.|TRBJ2-7|TRBV6-6
CASSLVGTGTYEQYF
TGTGCCAGCAGCCTCGTCGGGACAGGGACCTACGAGCAGTACTTC
>TRBD1|.|TRBJ1-6|TRBV27
CASSSLRTGSYNSPLHF
TGTGCCAGCAGTTCACTCCGGACAGGCTCCTATAATTCACCCCTCCACTTT
>.|.|TRBJ2-7|TRBV5-6
CASSLYVRVYYEQYF
TGTGCCAGCAGCTTGTATGTTCGGGTATACTACGAGCAGTACTTC
>.|.|TRBJ2-6|TRBV5-4
CASSPGISGANVLTF
TGTGCCAGCAGCCCTGGCATATCTGGGGCCAACGTCCTGACTTTC
>TRBD1|.|TRBJ1-1|TRBV10-1
CASSEGTGNTEAFF
TGCGCCAGCAGTGAAGGGACAGGGAACACTGAAGCTTTCTTT
>.|.|TRBJ1-3|TRBV19
CASTGATGNTIYF
TGTGCCAGTACAGGGGCAACTGGAAACACCATATATTTT
>.|.|TRBJ2-3|TRBV5-4
CASSPGQSTDTQYF
TGTGCCAGCAGCCCTGGACAGAGCACAGATACGCAGTATTTT
>.|.|TRBJ2-5|TRBV7-2
CASSMGGSQETQYF
TGTGCCAGCAGCATGGGAGGCAGCCAAGAGACCCAGTACTTC
>.|.|TRBJ1-4|TRBV5-1
CASSNSHGTNEKLFF
TGCGCCAGCAGTAACAGCCATGGGACTAATGAAAAACTGTTTTTT
>TRBD2|.|TRBJ2-5|TRBV5-1
CASSPAGGAEETQYF
TGCGCCAGCAGCCCGGCGGGGGGCGCGGAAGAGACCCAGTACTTC
>TRBD1|.|TRBJ1-1|TRBV25-1
CASSRDSYDGEAFF
TGTGCCAGCAGTAGGGACAGTTACGATGGTGAAGCTTTCTTT
>TRBD1|once|TRBJ1-1|TRBV6-2/TRBV6-3
CASSYFAGGNTEAFF
TGTGCCAGCAGTTACTTCGCAGGGGGGAACACTGAAGCTTTCTTT
>TRBD2|.|TRBJ2-1|TRBV6-5
CASSYYGLAGANHQFF
TGTGCCAGCAGTTACTACGGACTAGCGGGGGCGAACCACCAGTTCTTC
>.|.|TRBJ2-7|TRBV5-1
CASSVPQSYEQYF
TGCGCCAGCAGCGTGCCCCAGTCCTACGAGCAGTACTTC
>TRBD1|.|TRBJ1-2|TRBV6-5
CASRRTGGGYGYTF
TGTGCCAGCAGACGGACAGGGGGCGGTTATGGCTACACCTTC
>TRBD2|few|TRBJ2-1|TRBV6-1
CASSEHSGVYNEQFF
TGTGCCAGCAGTGAACACAGCGGGGTGTACAATGAGCAGTTCTTC
>TRBD2|.|TRBJ2-3|TRBV2
CASSWTSGGAVTDTQYF
TGTGCCAGCAGTTGGACTAGCGGGGGGGCCGTCACAGATACGCAGTATTTT
>TRBD1|.|TRBJ1-6|TRBV11-2
CASSLAGQGYSPLHF
TGTGCCAGCAGCTTAGCCGGACAGGGCTACTCACCCCTCCACTTT
>.|.|TRBJ2-5|TRBV27
CASSLSAGWETQYF
TGTGCCAGCAGTTTATCTGCGGGATGGGAGACCCAGTACTTC
>.|.|TRBJ1-1|TRBV6-6
CASSQDRRTEAFF
TGTGCCAGCAGTCAAGACAGGCGCACTGAAGCTTTCTTT
>.|once|TRBJ2-5|TRBV7-3
CASSLTSQGSETQYF
TGTGCCAGCAGCTTAACCTCACAGGGATCCGAGACCCAGTACTTC
>TRBD1|.|TRBJ1-2|TRBV2
CASRDRGNGYTF
TGTGCCAGCAGAGACAGGGGAAATGGCTACACCTTC
>.|.|TRBJ1-4|TRBV5-1
CASSFQGEKLFF
TGCGCCAGCAGCTTTCAGGGTGAAAAACTGTTTTTT
>TRBD2|.|TRBJ2-7|TRBV9
CASSPGTSVEQYF
TGTGCCAGCAGCCCCGGGACTAGCGTCGAGCAGTACTTC
>.|.|TRBJ1-6|TRBV28
CASSSRGGVSSGTLHF
TGTGCCAGCAGCTCCCGGGGGGGCGTGAGTAGTGGGACCCTCCACTTT
>.|.|TRBJ2-2|TRBV5-1
CASSLGSSSETGELFF
TGCGCCAGCAGCTTGGGTTCTAGCTCGGAGACCGGGGAGCTGTTTTTT
>TRBD1|.|TRBJ1-6|TRBV3-1/TRBV3-2
CASSPGQGNSPLHF
TGTGCCAGCAGCCCCGGACAGGGCAACTCACCCCTCCACTTT
>TRBD2|.|TRBJ2-1|TRBV7-2
CASSLVGGAYNEQFF
TGTGCCAGCAGCTTAGTCGGGGGGGCTTACAATGAGCAGTTCTTC
>TRBD2|.|TRBJ2-3|TRBV5-1
CASSLVSGAGTDTQYF
TGCGCCAGCAGCTTGGTCAGCGGGGCCGGCACAGATACGCAGTATTTT
>.|.|TRBJ2-1|TRBV6-1
CASSKAGHEQFF
TGTGCCAGCTCAAAGGCGGGCCATGAGCAGTTCTTC